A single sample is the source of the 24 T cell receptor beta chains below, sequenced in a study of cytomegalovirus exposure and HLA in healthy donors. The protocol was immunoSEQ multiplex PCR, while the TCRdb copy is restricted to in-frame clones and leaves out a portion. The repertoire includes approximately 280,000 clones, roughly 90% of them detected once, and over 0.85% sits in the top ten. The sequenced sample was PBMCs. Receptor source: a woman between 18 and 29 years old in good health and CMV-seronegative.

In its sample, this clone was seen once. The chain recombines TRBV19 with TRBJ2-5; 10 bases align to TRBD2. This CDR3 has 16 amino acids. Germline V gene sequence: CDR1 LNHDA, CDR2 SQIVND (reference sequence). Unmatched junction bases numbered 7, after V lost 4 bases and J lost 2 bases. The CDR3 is CASSSWGLATQETQYF. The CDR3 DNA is TGTGCCAGTAGTAGTTGGGGACTAGCGACTCAAGAGACCCAGTACTTC.

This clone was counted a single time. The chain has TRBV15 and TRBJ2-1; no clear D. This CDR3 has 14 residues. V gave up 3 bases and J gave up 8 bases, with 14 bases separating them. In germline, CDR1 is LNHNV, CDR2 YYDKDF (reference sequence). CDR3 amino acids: CATSSDEPRDEQFF. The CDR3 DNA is TGTGCCACCAGCAGCGATGAGCCTCGGGATGAGCAGTTCTTC.

The CDR3 sequence: CASSVDGQGANEKLFF. CDR3 nucleotides: TGCGCCAGCAGCGTGGATGGACAGGGTGCTAATGAAAAACTGTTTTTT. The genes are TRBV5-1 and TRBJ1-4, with 8 nucleotides matching TRBD1. The ends lost 4 bases at V and 3 bases at J; junction bases unmatched: 8. Germline V gives CDR1 SGHRS, CDR2 YFSETQ. The CDR3 totals 16 residues.

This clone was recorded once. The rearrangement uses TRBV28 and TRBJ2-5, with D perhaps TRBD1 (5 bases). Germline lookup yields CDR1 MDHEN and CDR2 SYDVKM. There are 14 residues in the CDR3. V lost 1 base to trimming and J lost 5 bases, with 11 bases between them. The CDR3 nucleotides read TGTGCCAGCAGTTTATTCAGGGATGGGGAGACCCAGTACTTC. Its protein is CASSLFRDGETQYF.

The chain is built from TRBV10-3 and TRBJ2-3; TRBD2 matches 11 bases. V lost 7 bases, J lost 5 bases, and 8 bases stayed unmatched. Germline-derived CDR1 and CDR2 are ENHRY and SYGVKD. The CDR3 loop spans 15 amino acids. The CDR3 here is CAINIAGGVGDTQYF. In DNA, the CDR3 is TGTGCCATCAATATAGCGGGGGGGGTCGGAGATACGCAGTATTTT.

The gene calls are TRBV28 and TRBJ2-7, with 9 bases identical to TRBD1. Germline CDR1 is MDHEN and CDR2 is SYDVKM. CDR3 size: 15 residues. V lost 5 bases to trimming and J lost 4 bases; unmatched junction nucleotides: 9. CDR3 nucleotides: TGTGCCAGCAGTGGACAGGGGATAGGGTGGTACGAGCAGTACTTC. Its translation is CASSGQGIGWYEQYF.

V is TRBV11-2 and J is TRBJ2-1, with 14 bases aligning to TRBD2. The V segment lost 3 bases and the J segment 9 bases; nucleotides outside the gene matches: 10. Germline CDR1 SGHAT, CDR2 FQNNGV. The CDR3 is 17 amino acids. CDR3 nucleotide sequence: TGTGCCAGCAGCTTCTATCGACTAGCGGGAGGGCCGGCTGAGCAGTTCTTC. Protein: CASSFYRLAGGPAEQFF.

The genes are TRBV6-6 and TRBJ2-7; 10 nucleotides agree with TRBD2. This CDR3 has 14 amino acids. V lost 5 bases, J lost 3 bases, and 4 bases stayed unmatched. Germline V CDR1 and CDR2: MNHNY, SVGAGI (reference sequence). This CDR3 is CASSRGLADYEQYF. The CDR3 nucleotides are TGTGCCAGCAGTCGCGGACTAGCGGACTACGAGCAGTACTTC.

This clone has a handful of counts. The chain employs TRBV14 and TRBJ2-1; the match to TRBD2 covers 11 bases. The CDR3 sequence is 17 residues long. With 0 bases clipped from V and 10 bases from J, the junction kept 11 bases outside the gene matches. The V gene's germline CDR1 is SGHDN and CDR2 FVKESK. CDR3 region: CASSQENSLAGGYEQFF. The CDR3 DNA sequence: TGTGCCAGCAGCCAAGAAAATAGTCTAGCGGGAGGCTACGAGCAGTTCTTC. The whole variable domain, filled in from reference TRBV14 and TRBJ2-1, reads EAGVTQFPSHSVIEKGQTVTLRCDPISGHDNLYWYRRVMGKEIKFLLHFVKESKQDESGMPNNRFLAERTGGTYSTLKVQPAELEDSGVYFCASSQENSLAGGYEQFFGPGTRLTVL.

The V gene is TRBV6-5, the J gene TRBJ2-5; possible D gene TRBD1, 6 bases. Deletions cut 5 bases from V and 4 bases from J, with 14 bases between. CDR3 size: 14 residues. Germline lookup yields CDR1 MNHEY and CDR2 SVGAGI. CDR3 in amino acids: CASSRWVQGETQYF. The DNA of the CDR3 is TGTGCCAGCAGTCGATGGGTACAGGGAGAGACCCAGTACTTC.

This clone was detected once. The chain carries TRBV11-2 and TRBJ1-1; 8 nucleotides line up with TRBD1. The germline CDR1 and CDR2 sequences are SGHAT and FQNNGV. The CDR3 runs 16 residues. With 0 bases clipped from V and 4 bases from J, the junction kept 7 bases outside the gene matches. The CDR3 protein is CASSLDATGASTEAFF. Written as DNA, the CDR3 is TGTGCCAGCAGCTTAGACGCGACAGGGGCGAGCACTGAAGCTTTCTTT.

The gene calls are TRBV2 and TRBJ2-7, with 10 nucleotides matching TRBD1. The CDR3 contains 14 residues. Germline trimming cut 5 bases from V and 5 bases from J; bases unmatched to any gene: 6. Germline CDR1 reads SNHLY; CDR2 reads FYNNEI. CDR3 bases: TGTGCCAGCAGTCCGGGACAGGGGTCCCACGAGCAGTACTTC. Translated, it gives CASSPGQGSHEQYF. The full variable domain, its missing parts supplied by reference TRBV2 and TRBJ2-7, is EPEVTQTPSHQVTQMGQEVILRCVPISNHLYFYWYRQILGQKVEFLVSFYNNEISEKSEIFDDQFSVERPDGSNFTLKIRSTKLEDSAMYFCASSPGQGSHEQYFGPGTRLTVT.

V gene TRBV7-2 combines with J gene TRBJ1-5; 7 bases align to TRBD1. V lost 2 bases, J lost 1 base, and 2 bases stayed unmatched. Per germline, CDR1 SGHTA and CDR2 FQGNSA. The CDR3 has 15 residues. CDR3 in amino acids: CASSLTGVSNQPQHF. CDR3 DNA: TGTGCCAGCAGCTTAACAGGGGTGAGCAATCAGCCCCAGCATTTT.

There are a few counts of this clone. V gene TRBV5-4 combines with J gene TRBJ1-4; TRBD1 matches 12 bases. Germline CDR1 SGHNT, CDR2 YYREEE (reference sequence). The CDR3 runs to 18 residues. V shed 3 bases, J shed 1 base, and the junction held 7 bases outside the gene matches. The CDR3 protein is CASSSRDRGRGTNEKLFF. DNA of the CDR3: TGTGCCAGCAGCTCCCGGGACAGGGGGCGAGGAACTAATGAAAAACTGTTTTTT.

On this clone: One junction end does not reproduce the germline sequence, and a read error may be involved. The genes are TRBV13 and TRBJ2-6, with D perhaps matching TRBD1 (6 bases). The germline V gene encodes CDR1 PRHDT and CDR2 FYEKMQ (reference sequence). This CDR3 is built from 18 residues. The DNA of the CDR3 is TGTGCCAGCCGCTTAATAGGACAGACTTTCTCTGGGGCCAACGTCCTGACTTTC. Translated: CASRLIGQTFSGANVLTF.

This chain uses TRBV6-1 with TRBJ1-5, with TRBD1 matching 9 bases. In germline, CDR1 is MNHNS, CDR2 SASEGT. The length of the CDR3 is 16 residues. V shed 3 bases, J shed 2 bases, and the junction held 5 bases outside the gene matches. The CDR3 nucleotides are TGTGCCAGCAGTGAGCACAGGGGGCCGGGCAATCAGCCCCAGCATTTT. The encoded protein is CASSEHRGPGNQPQHF.

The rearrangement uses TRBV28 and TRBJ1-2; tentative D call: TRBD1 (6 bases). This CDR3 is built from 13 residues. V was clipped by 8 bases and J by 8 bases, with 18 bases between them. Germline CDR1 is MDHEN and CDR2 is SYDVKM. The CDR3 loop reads CASLRQTGRGYTF. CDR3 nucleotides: TGTGCCAGCCTCAGACAGACAGGTCGAGGCTACACCTTC.

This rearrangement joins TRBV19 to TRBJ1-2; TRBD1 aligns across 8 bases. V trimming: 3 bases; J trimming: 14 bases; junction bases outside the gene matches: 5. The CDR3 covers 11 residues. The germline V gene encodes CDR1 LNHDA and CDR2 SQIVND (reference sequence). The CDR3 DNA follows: TGTGCCAGTAGTATGGGACAGGCAGAAACCTTC. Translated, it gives CASSMGQAETF.

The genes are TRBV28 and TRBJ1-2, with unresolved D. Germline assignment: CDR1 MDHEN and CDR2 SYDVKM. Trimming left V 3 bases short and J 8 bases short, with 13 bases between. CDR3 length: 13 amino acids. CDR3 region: CASSFEGGSGYTF. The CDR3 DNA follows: TGTGCCAGCAGTTTTGAGGGCGGGTCGGGCTACACCTTC.

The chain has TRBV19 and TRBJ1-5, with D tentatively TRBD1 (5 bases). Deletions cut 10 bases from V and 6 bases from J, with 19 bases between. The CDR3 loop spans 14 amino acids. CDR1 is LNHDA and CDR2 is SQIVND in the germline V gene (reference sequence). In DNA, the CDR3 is TGTGCCACCTCCGGGGGAGAAACAAGTCAGCCCCAGCATTTT. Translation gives CATSGGETSQPQHF.

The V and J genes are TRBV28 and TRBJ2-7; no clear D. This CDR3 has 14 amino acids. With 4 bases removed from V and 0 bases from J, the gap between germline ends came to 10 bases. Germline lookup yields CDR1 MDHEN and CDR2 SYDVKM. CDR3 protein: CASSYVSSSYEQYF. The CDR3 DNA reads TGTGCCAGCAGTTACGTAAGTAGCTCCTACGAGCAGTACTTC.

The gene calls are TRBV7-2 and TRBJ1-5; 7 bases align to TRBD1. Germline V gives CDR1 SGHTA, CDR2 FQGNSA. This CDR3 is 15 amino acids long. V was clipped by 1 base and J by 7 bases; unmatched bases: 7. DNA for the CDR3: TGTGCCAGCAGCTTAGAGGGGGCGCGCGGCCAGCCCCAGCATTTT. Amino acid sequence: CASSLEGARGQPQHF.

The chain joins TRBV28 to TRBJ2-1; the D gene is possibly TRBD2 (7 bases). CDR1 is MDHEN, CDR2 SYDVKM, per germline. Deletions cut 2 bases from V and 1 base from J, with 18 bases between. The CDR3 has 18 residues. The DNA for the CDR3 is TGTGCCAGCAGTTTAGGACGCTCAGGGAGGGGGTCCTACAATGAGCAGTTCTTC. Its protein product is CASSLGRSGRGSYNEQFF.

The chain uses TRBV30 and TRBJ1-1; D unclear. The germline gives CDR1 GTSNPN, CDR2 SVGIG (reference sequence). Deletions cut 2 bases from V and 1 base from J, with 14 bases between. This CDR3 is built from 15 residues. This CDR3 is CAWSIPWRKNTEAFF. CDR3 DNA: TGTGCCTGGAGTATCCCCTGGAGGAAGAACACTGAAGCTTTCTTT.